This T cell receptor (beta chain) is drawn from a study of beta chain features in type 1 diabetes (dated by TCRdb to the late 2010s). Some background on the complete study: No differences in mean age, gender distribution, total cell number or subset yield were found between patients and healthy donors. A total of roughly 100 million sorted cells were examined across all samples, and a strong correlation was observed between cell number per subset and RNA yield. In the study, recently diagnosed type 1 diabetes patients and matched healthy donors were compared on the TCRB repertoires of their sorted circulating CD4+ T cell subsets. Naive and central memory subsets were obtained from all 28 donors, but regulatory and stem cell-like memory subsets were isolated from only 8 patients and roughly eight healthy donors. Results the study describes overall, beyond this receptor: Because cDNA rather than genomic DNA was sequenced, highly expressing activated cells could have been over-represented, although no difference in activation and CD3 levels was found between groups. Type 1 diabetes patients showed a moderate but significant shortening of TCRB CDR3 length in all four CD4+ subsets. Because the HLA sub-analyses included only small numbers of individuals, any influence of HLA type on TCRB rearrangement was left unresolved. Patients with type 1 diabetes made fewer insertions and deleted more nucleotides at VDJ recombination sites, implying thymic rearrangement abnormalities. Naive, central memory and regulatory TCRB repertoires appeared to be more similar among patients than among healthy donors. Shorter templates might be favored by PCR, yet because patient and control samples were amplified and corrected together, any such skew would affect both groups equally.

The CDR3 sequence holds 15 residues, the cysteine and phenylalanine included. The CDR3 DNA has 45 bases and is translated from base 1. The germline V gene (reference sequence) specifies LNHNV as CDR1 and YYDKDF as CDR2. A single peripheral blood draw of about 116 mL on average was collected from each donor into heparinised tubes. A BD FACSAria II was used to sort naive, central memory, regulatory and stem cell-like memory CD4+ T cells with a panel that included CD45RO, CCR7, CD25, CD127, CD95 and CD27. All sorted populations exceeded 95% purity. PBMCs were isolated right away by Lymphoprep density gradient centrifugation and were stained directly, without culture. Samples were stained and sorted in pairs, with one healthy donor and one patient per experiment, so that batch effects were minimized. About this clone: Its antigen target is currently unknown. No clone much larger than this one lies a single base away; base qualities are absent.

The High Capacity cDNA Reverse Transcription Kit was used to reverse transcribe all of the isolated RNA, meaning that expressed TCRB transcripts were what got sequenced. For stem cell-like memory T cell samples, survey-depth immunoSEQ sequencing was used, averaging about 970,000 total reads per sample. Sorted cells were lysed in RLT buffer and RNA was extracted with DNase-treated RNeasy Micro or Mini kits, depending on cell number. Each cell subset was processed separately to prevent cross-contamination, with patient and healthy donor samples processed together. The immunoSEQ multiplex PCR was used to amplify TCRB sequences from cDNA, generating 87-bp fragments that spanned the CDR3 region. The amplicons were sequenced using the Illumina HiSeq platform. As for the authors' bioinformatics: Synthetic template baselines were used to correct PCR bias computationally, reads within Hamming distance 2 were collapsed, and singletons that could not be merged were discarded. By aligning reads against IMGT, V, D and J genes, CDR3 length, and insertions or deletions at six rearrangement sites were assigned. Clonotype counts were normalized to sorted cell number within each subset before computing true diversity and Gini coefficients with the tcR R package. The overlap coefficient, calculated on TCRB nucleotide sequences, was used to measure repertoire sharing. The table was pulled from immuneACCESS by TCRdb, which kept in-frame rearrangements only. Such tables lose some clones; where checked, under half of the loss comes from unresolved V genes, and the rest has no known cause. V and J calls and clone size are copied from that table; D and trimming were computed from the DNA. The sample profile shows about 15,000 clones; approximately 69% of them were found once. The ten largest clones represent about 0.57% of the sample.

Material: stem cell memory CD4+ T cells from blood. The label giving this sample's cell subset or site can be read as: stem cell-like memory CD4+ T cells. The chain links TRBV15 with TRBJ2-5; TRBD1 aligns with 7 central bases. The J call may be mistaken, given a closer DNA end match to TRBJ2-7. The TCR sequence derives from a woman aged 18-35 years with type 1 diabetes. The sequenced DNA is TGTGCCACCAGCAGAGGGACAGGTTTGGAATACGAGCAGTACTTC. Its protein reads: CATSRGTGLEYEQYF.